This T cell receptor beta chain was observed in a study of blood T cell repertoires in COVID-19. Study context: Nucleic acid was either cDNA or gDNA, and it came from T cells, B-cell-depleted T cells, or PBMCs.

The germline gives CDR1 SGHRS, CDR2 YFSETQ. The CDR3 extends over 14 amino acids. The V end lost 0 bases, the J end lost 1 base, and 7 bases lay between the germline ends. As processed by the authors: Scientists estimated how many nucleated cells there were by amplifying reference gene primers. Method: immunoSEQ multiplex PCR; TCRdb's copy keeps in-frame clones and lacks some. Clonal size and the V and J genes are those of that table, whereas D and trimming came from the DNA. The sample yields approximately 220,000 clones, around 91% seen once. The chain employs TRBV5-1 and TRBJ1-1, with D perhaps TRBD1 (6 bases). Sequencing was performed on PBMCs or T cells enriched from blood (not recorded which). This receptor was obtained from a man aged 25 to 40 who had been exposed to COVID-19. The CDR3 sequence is CASSLDRANTEAFF. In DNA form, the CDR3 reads TGCGCCAGCAGCTTGGACAGGGCGAACACTGAAGCTTTCTTT.